This entry features one T cell receptor beta chain sequence. The record originates from a study of control samples from healthy donors and cancer patients. V was shortened by 6 bases and J by 4 bases, with 10 bases between the two germline ends. The CDR3 runs 13 residues. Germline V lookup: CDR1 MNHNY, CDR2 SVGAGI (reference sequence). The data were produced by immunoSEQ multiplex PCR, yet TCRdb's version contains in-frame clones alone and is incomplete. Altogether roughly 130,000 clones are present, more than 85% being singletons, with the ten largest covering roughly 8.7%. The rearrangement joins TRBV6-6 to TRBJ1-5; D unclear. This TCR derives from a man younger than 30 in good health. The specimen was blood. The CDR3 region is CASRSQSNQPQHF. Here the CDR3 DNA reads TGTGCCAGCAGAAGCCAGTCGAATCAGCCCCAGCATTTT.